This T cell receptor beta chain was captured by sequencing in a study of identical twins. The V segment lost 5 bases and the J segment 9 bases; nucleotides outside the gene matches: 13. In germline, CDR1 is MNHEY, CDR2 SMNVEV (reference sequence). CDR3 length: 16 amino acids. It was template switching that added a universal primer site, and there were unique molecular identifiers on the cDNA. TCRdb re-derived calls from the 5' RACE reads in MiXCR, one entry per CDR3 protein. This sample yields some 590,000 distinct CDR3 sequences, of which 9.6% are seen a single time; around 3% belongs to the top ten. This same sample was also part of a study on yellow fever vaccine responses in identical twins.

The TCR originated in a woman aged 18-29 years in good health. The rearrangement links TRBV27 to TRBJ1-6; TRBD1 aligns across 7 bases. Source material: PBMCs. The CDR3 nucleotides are TGTGCCAGCAGTCCAGGGGGGGGGACTGGAGGTTCACCCCTCCACTTT. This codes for CASSPGGGTGGSPLHF.